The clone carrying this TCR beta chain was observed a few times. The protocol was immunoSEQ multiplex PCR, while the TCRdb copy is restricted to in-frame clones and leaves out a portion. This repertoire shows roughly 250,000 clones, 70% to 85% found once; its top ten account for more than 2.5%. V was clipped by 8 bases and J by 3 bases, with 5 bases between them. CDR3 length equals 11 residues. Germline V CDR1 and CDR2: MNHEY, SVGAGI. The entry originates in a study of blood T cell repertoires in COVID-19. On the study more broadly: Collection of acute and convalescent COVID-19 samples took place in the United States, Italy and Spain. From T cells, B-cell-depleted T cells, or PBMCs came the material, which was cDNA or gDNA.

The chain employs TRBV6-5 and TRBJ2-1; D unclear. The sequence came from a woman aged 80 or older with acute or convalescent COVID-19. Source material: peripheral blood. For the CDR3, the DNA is TGTGCCAGCGCAGACTACAATGAGCAGTTCTTC. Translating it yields CASADYNEQFF.